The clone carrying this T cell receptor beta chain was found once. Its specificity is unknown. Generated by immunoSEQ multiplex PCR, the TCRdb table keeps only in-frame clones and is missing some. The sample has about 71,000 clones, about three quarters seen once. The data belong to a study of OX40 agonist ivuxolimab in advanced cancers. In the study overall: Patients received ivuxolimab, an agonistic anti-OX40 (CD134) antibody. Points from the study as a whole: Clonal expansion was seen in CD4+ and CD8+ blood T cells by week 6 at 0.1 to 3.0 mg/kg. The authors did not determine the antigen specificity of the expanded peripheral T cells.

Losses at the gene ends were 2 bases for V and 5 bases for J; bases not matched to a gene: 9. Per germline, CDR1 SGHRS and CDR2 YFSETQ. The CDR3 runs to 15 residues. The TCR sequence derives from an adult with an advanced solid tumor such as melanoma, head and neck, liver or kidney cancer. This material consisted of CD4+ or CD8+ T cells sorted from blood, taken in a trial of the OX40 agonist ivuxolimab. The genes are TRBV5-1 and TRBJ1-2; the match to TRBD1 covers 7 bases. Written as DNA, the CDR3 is TGCGCCAGCAGCTTACAGGGAGGGGGCTTTTATGGCTACACCTTC. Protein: CASSLQGGGFYGYTF.